One and the same sample provided the 12 T cell receptor beta chains below, sequenced in a study of T cells of healthy individuals. TCRdb passed the 5' RACE reads through MiXCR, listing each CDR3 protein once. The profile shows more than 60,000 distinct CDR3 sequences, under 20% of them singletons. Receptors originate from a human donor in good health.

Ten or more counts support this clonotype. The chain uses TRBV7-9 and TRBJ1-2; D remains ambiguous. The ends were cut back, 2 bases at V and 0 bases at J, with 10 bases in the middle. The CDR3 has 15 amino acids. Germline V gene sequence: CDR1 SEHNR, CDR2 FQNEAQ (reference sequence). The CDR3 DNA is TGTGCCAGCAGCTTATCCCGGCTATCTAACTATGGCTACACCTTC. This translates into CASSLSRLSNYGYTF.

The sample holds many counts of this clonotype. The J gene is TRBJ2-3, the V gene TRBV12-3 or TRBV12-4; TRBD2 agrees at 10 bases. The trim removed 6 bases at V and 3 bases at J, leaving 6 bases unmatched. This CDR3 contains 15 residues. The CDR3 sequence: CASSQRTSGTDTQYF. CDR3 nucleotide sequence: TGTGCCAGCAGCCAGAGGACTAGCGGAACAGATACGCAGTATTTT.

This clonotype was observed many times. This sequence joins TRBV5-1 and TRBJ2-7; D is possibly TRBD1 (5 bases). V lost 3 bases and J 2 bases, leaving 21 bases between the germline ends. The germline V gene encodes CDR1 SGHRS and CDR2 YFSETQ. The CDR3 has 17 residues. In nucleotides, the CDR3 is TGCGCCAGCAGCTCCCGGTTCATGGCATCCAGGGCCTACGAGCAGTACTTC. Amino acid sequence: CASSSRFMASRAYEQYF. Looking up the rest from reference TRBV5-1 and TRBJ2-7 gives the full variable domain: KAGVTQTPRYLIKTRGQQVTLSCSPISGHRSVSWYQQTPGQGLQFLFEYFSETQRNKGNFPGRFSGRQFSNSRSEMNVSTLELGDSALYLCASSSRFMASRAYEQYFGPGTRLTVT.

The chain is built from TRBV10-3 and TRBJ2-7; 13 bases are shared with TRBD2. J gave up 4 bases and V 6 bases, and 3 bases lay outside the gene matches. CDR1 is ENHRY and CDR2 is SYGVKD in the germline V gene. The CDR3 runs 14 residues. DNA for the CDR3: TGTGCCATCAGCGGGACTAGCGGGACTTACGAGCAGTACTTC. It is translated as CAISGTSGTYEQYF.

This clonotype was counted between two and nine times. The chain uses TRBV4-2 and TRBJ2-5; 9 bases are a match to TRBD2. Losses at the gene ends were 4 bases for V and 5 bases for J; bases not matched to a gene: 11. The CDR3 is made up of 16 amino acids. From germline, CDR1 is LGHNA and CDR2 YNFKEQ. This CDR3 reads CASSLRIAGAMETQYF. DNA of the CDR3: TGTGCCAGCAGCCTCCGAATAGCGGGGGCCATGGAGACCCAGTACTTC.

The J gene is TRBJ2-3, the V gene TRBV6-2 or TRBV6-3; 7 positions agree with TRBD2. The CDR3 extends over 17 amino acids. Trimming cost V 2 bases and J 4 bases; bases outside gene matches: 12. CDR1 and CDR2 from the germline V gene are MNHEY and SVGEGT. This CDR3 reads CASSYSGSGNRADTQYF. The CDR3 DNA is TGTGCCAGCAGTTACAGTGGGAGCGGGAATCGGGCAGATACGCAGTATTTT.

This clonotype was counted many times. V usage is TRBV7-2 and J usage is TRBJ2-4; D not certain. Germline loops: CDR1 SGHTA, CDR2 FQGNSA. CDR3 length: 13 amino acids. V lost 1 base and J 7 bases, leaving 8 bases between the germline ends. Here the CDR3 reads CASSLGTENIQYF. CDR3 bases: TGTGCCAGCAGCTTAGGGACCGAGAACATTCAGTACTTC. Drawing the rest from reference TRBV7-2 and TRBJ2-4, the complete variable domain is GAGVSQSPSNKVTEKGKDVELRCDPISGHTALYWYRQSLGQGLEFLIYFQGNSAPDKSGLPSDRFSAERTGGSVSTLTIQRTQQEDSAVYLCASSLGTENIQYFGAGTRLSVL.

V and J are TRBV18 and TRBJ2-1; the match to TRBD2 covers 15 bases. V dropped 6 bases and J dropped 5; count of bases not matched to a gene: 8. Germline V gives CDR1 KGHSH, CDR2 LQKENI. The CDR3 covers 17 residues. The CDR3 nucleotides read TGTGCCAGCTCCCCCGGACTAGCGGGAGGGGGGAACAATGAGCAGTTCTTC. It yields the protein CASSPGLAGGGNNEQFF.

This clonotype was seen repeatedly, ten times or more. The CDR3 nucleotides are TGCAGTGCTTCACGACAGGGGGATTCTGGCTACACCTTC. It encodes CSASRQGDSGYTF. V is TRBV20-1 and J is TRBJ1-2; TRBD1 agrees at 9 bases. Looked up from germline, CDR1 is DFQATT and CDR2 is SNEGSKA (reference sequence). Losses at the gene ends were 5 bases for V and 7 bases for J; bases not matched to a gene: 8. The CDR3 has 13 residues.

This clonotype was seen at least ten times. The chain carries TRBV14 and TRBJ2-3, with 11 bases lining up with TRBD2. Germline V gene data show CDR1 as SGHDN and CDR2 as FVKESK. This CDR3 is 16 amino acids long. Unmatched junction bases numbered 2, after V lost 2 bases and J lost 1 base. CDR3 sequence reads: CASSQLAGGRTDTQYF. CDR3 bases: TGTGCCAGCAGCCAACTAGCGGGGGGACGCACAGATACGCAGTATTTT.

This clonotype was detected many times. V gene TRBV27 combines with J gene TRBJ1-6, with D hard to call. This CDR3 spans 14 amino acids. Trimming pared 2 bases from V and 7 bases from J, leaving 9 bases between. Germline values: CDR1 MNHEY, CDR2 SMNVEV (reference sequence). This chain's CDR3 is CASSLMGLNSPLHF. The CDR3 DNA is TGTGCCAGCAGTTTAATGGGGTTGAATTCACCCCTCCACTTT.

The J gene is TRBJ1-1, the V gene TRBV20-1; possible D gene TRBD1, 5 bases. CDR3 length: 12 amino acids. V lost 3 bases, J lost 11 bases, and 16 bases lay in between. CDR1 is DFQATT and CDR2 is SNEGSKA in the germline V gene (reference sequence). CDR3 loop: CSASGPQGPAFF. The CDR3 DNA reads as TGCAGTGCTAGTGGCCCCCAGGGACCGGCTTTCTTT.